This T cell receptor (beta chain) is from a study of blood T cell repertoires in COVID-19. The overall study: Acute and convalescent COVID-19 samples came from the United States, Italy and Spain.

Germline-derived CDR1 and CDR2 are LNHDA and SQIVND (reference sequence). This CDR3 has 15 residues. The V gene lost 3 bases and the J gene lost 2 bases, with 14 bases spanning the gap. Clones were read by immunoSEQ multiplex PCR, and TCRdb kept only the in-frame ones, dropping some. The sample consists of more than 35,000 clones, around 85% of them appearing once. This clonotype originated in a man in his 70s with acute or convalescent COVID-19. Sequencing was carried out using peripheral blood. The chain recombines TRBV19 with TRBJ2-7; tentatively, D is TRBD1 (5 bases). The CDR3 nucleotides are TGTGCCAGTAGTATCGGAACAGGTAGAACCTACGAGCAGTACTTC. This translates into CASSIGTGRTYEQYF. The whole variable domain, filled in from reference TRBV19 and TRBJ2-7, reads DGGITQSPKYLFRKEGQNVTLSCEQNLNHDAMYWYRQDPGQGLRLIYYSQIVNDFQKGDIAEGYSVSREKKESFPLTVTSAQKNPTAFYLCASSIGTGRTYEQYFGPGTRLTVT.